This T cell receptor beta chain was sequenced during a study of blood T cell repertoires in COVID-19. Original methodology: It was from reference gene primer amplification that nucleated cell counts were estimated. The method was immunoSEQ multiplex PCR; TCRdb's version includes in-frame clones alone and lacks a portion of them. The D gene and trimming were derived from the DNA, and the V and J assignments and clone size from that table. The sample shows about 260,000 clones, 70% to 90% of them seen only once. This CDR3 is built from 15 residues. The germline V gene has CDR1 SGHVS and CDR2 FNYEAQ. Losses at the gene ends were 8 bases for V and 3 bases for J; bases not matched to a gene: 11.

Sequencing was carried out using peripheral blood. This clonotype was obtained from a woman aged 45-59 years with acute or convalescent COVID-19. J is TRBJ2-7 and V is TRBV7-6, with 9 bases fitting TRBD1. CDR3 in amino acids: CASALDTGQGYEQYF. The CDR3 nucleotides are TGTGCCAGCGCCCTTGACACGGGACAGGGCTACGAGCAGTACTTC.